What follows are 23 T cell receptor beta chains derived from one specimen sequenced in a study of T-cell memory formation after mild COVID-19. Each CDR3 protein gets one entry after TCRdb re-called the 5' RACE reads with MiXCR. The data show about 470,000 distinct CDR3 sequences, 15% to 20% seen once. Material for sequencing was PBMCs or a T cell subset sorted from them (not recorded which). The source of these receptors is an adult woman who had mild COVID-19 (a few samples of this study predate the infection). Cell type and time point are not known.

This clonotype was observed many times. The V call is TRBV7-2, the J call TRBJ2-3; D is ambiguous. The germline CDR1 and CDR2 sequences are SGHTA and FQGNSA. This CDR3 comprises 15 residues. V dropped 1 base and J dropped 1 base, with 9 bases sitting between them. CDR3 DNA sequence: TGTGCCAGCAGCTTAGGCGTTGGGGGCACAGATACGCAGTATTTT. Amino acid sequence: CASSLGVGGTDTQYF.

This clonotype has only a few counts. The V call is TRBV24-1, the J call TRBJ2-1, with 11 bases that match TRBD1. The CDR3 is 16 residues long. In germline, CDR1 is KGHDR, CDR2 SFDVKD. The V and J ends lost 4 bases and 4 bases, in that order; junction bases with no gene match: 5. In DNA, the CDR3 is TGTGCCACCAGTGACTCGGGACAGGGGGTGTACAATGAGCAGTTCTTC. Translating it yields CATSDSGQGVYNEQFF.

This clonotype was observed a few times. The chain carries TRBV4-1 and TRBJ2-5; no clear D gene. The CDR3 length is 14 residues. Germline V gene data show CDR1 as MGHRA and CDR2 as YSYEKL. The V and J ends lost 4 bases and 5 bases respectively, with 14 bases between them. CDR3 sequence reads: CASSPHRTEETQYF. The CDR3 region has the DNA TGCGCCAGCAGCCCCCATCGGACCGAGGAGACCCAGTACTTC.

CDR3 in amino acids: CASSLLGLAGESFADTQYF. CDR3 bases: TGTGCCAGCAGTCTACTGGGACTAGCGGGAGAGAGTTTCGCAGATACGCAGTATTTT. J is TRBJ2-3 and V is TRBV27, with TRBD2 identical over 14 bases. Germline trimming cut 5 bases from V and 4 bases from J; bases unmatched to any gene: 14. CDR1 is MNHEY and CDR2 is SMNVEV in the germline V gene (reference sequence). This CDR3 spans 19 amino acids.

In its sample, this clonotype was seen a few times. CDR3 amino acids: CSAPGVGGNTIYF. The CDR3 bases are TGCAGTGCTCCGGGAGTTGGAGGAAACACCATATATTTT. The chain has TRBV20-1 and TRBJ1-3; D uncertain. Germline-derived CDR1 and CDR2 are DFQATT and SNEGSKA (reference sequence). V was clipped by 5 bases and J by 4 bases, with 12 bases between them. This CDR3 has 13 residues.

The CDR3 reads CASSPSGGRGINQPQHF. CDR3 bases: TGTGCCAGCAGCCCCTCGGGGGGCAGGGGGATTAATCAGCCCCAGCATTTT. The gene calls are TRBV12-3 or TRBV12-4 and TRBJ1-5; 7 bases are a match to TRBD1. The CDR3 is 17 residues long. With V trimmed by 6 bases and J by 4 bases, 15 bases remained unmatched.

This clonotype appeared a few times. The genes are TRBV29-1 and TRBJ2-1; possible D gene TRBD1, 5 bases. The CDR3 extends over 11 amino acids. The V end lost 5 bases, the J end lost 7 bases, and 9 bases lay between the germline ends. Per germline, CDR1 SQVTM and CDR2 ANQGSEA. The CDR3: CSVKNRNEQFF. CDR3 nucleotides: TGCAGCGTTAAAAACAGGAATGAGCAGTTCTTC.

This chain uses TRBV2 with TRBJ2-1, with 13 bases identical to TRBD2. Germline trimming cut 6 bases from V and 7 bases from J; bases unmatched to any gene: 6. CDR1 SNHLY and CDR2 FYNNEI come from the germline V gene. The CDR3 is 15 amino acids. CDR3 nucleotide sequence: TGTGCCAGCAGAGCCGGGACTAGCGGGACTAATGAGCAGTTCTTC. Its protein is CASRAGTSGTNEQFF.

This clonotype was seen a handful of times. The chain's CDR3 is CASSSSTHEQYF. The CDR3 DNA is TGTGCCAGCTCATCCTCGACCCACGAGCAGTACTTC. This sequence joins TRBV18 and TRBJ2-7, with unresolved D. Per the germline V gene, CDR1 is KGHSH and CDR2 is LQKENI. There are 12 residues in the CDR3. V lost 5 bases and J lost 5, with 10 bases in between.

This clonotype was seen more than once but under ten times. The chain links TRBV6-2 or TRBV6-3 to TRBJ1-2; D not certain. Germline CDR1 MNHEY, CDR2 SVGEGT. The CDR3 loop spans 15 amino acids. V lost 2 bases and J 4 bases, leaving 14 bases between the germline ends. CDR3 sequence: CASSYVTEGSYGYTF. CDR3 coding DNA: TGTGCCAGCAGTTACGTAACGGAGGGATCCTATGGCTACACCTTC.

The rearrangement joins TRBV15 to TRBJ2-2, with D possibly being TRBD2 (5 bases). V dropped 0 bases and J dropped 5 bases, with 10 bases sitting between them. CDR3 length: 15 amino acids. Germline V gives CDR1 LNHNV, CDR2 YYDKDF (reference sequence). CDR3 amino acids: CATSRDRGTTGELFF. The CDR3 DNA sequence: TGTGCCACCAGCAGAGATCGGGGTACGACCGGGGAGCTGTTTTTT.

This clonotype was seen more than once but under ten times. The chain carries TRBV7-2 and TRBJ2-5; 10 bases match TRBD2. The V gene end was trimmed by 1 base and the J gene end by 3 bases; junction bases not matched to a gene: 14. The CDR3 extends over 19 amino acids. Germline CDR1 is SGHTA and CDR2 is FQGNSA. The CDR3 coding sequence is TGTGCCAGCAGCTTAGTATTCGGGACTAGCGCCTCGGCGAAAGAGACCCAGTACTTC. Translation gives CASSLVFGTSASAKETQYF.

The chain combines TRBV7-9 with TRBJ2-2; no clear D gene. Trimming cost V 4 bases and J 0 bases, with 12 bases left between them. This CDR3 region has 16 residues. CDR1 SEHNR and CDR2 FQNEAQ come from the germline V gene (reference sequence). The CDR3 is CASSSSSAPNTGELFF. For the CDR3, the DNA is TGTGCCAGCAGCTCCTCCTCGGCGCCGAACACCGGGGAGCTGTTTTTT.

The chain combines TRBV28 with TRBJ1-5, with D unclear. The germline gives CDR1 MDHEN, CDR2 SYDVKM. The CDR3 sequence is 14 residues long. The ends were cut back, 6 bases at V and 3 bases at J, with 12 bases in the middle. CDR3 coding DNA: TGTGCCAGCAGGTCCCGACGGACCAATCAGCCCCAGCATTTT. This codes for CASRSRRTNQPQHF.

This clonotype was counted once. The genes are TRBV30 and TRBJ2-3; 7 nucleotides match TRBD2. Trimming removed 7 bases from V and 6 bases from J; junction bases left unmatched: 13. Germline V lookup: CDR1 GTSNPN, CDR2 SVGIG (reference sequence). This CDR3 comprises 14 residues. The CDR3 DNA is TGTGCCTCCCAGACTAGCTTTAAGTATGATACGCAGTATTTT. It is translated as CASQTSFKYDTQYF.

This rearrangement joins TRBV15 to TRBJ2-7; TRBD2 agrees at 12 bases. The germline V gene encodes CDR1 LNHNV and CDR2 YYDKDF (reference sequence). J lost 7 bases, V lost 3 bases, and 4 bases had no gene match. This CDR3 has 14 residues. The CDR3 DNA reads as TGTGCCACCAGCAGTAGGACTAGCGGGATGGAGCAGTACTTC. Translating gives CATSSRTSGMEQYF.

This clonotype was recorded a few times. This chain joins TRBV19 and TRBJ1-5; the D is unclear. The CDR3 runs 15 residues. CDR1 is LNHDA, CDR2 SQIVND, per germline (reference sequence). V lost 5 bases and J 3 bases, leaving 14 bases between the germline ends. The CDR3 DNA follows: TGTGCCAGTAGTCCCACCGACCAGCCCAATCAGCCCCAGCATTTT. Encoded protein: CASSPTDQPNQPQHF.

This sequence joins TRBV7-2 and TRBJ1-2; D possibly corresponds to TRBD1 (5 bases). This CDR3 region has 16 residues. With 1 base removed from V and 0 bases from J, the gap between germline ends came to 12 bases. Germline CDR1 is SGHTA and CDR2 is FQGNSA. This chain's CDR3 is CASSLGGTGANYGYTF. The CDR3, as DNA: TGTGCCAGCAGCTTAGGAGGGACCGGGGCTAACTATGGCTACACCTTC.

V gene TRBV6-1 combines with J gene TRBJ2-5; 7 nucleotides agree with TRBD2. V shed 11 bases and J 4 bases; nucleotides not matched to a gene: 16. CDR1 and CDR2 from the germline V gene are MNHNS and SASEGT. The CDR3 has 15 residues. This chain's CDR3 is CASRRGVDRRETQYF. The CDR3 region has the DNA TGTGCCTCCCGACGGGGGGTCGATAGAAGAGAGACCCAGTACTTC.

The chain combines TRBV9 with TRBJ2-3; D call uncertain. V lost 0 bases and J lost 3, with 8 bases in between. The CDR3 sequence is 14 residues long. CDR1 and CDR2 from the germline V gene are SGDLS and YYNGEE. CDR3 nucleotide sequence: TGTGCCAGCAGCGTAGTGACTGGAACAGATACGCAGTATTTT. Translation gives CASSVVTGTDTQYF.

This chain joins TRBV12-3 or TRBV12-4 and TRBJ2-1, with 9 bases that match TRBD1. This CDR3 region has 14 residues. Trimming removed 6 bases from V and 8 bases from J; junction bases left unmatched: 8. The chain's CDR3 is CASSSTGGLHEQFF. CDR3 bases: TGTGCCAGCAGCTCAACAGGGGGCCTCCATGAGCAGTTCTTC.

This clonotype was seen more than once but under ten times. This sequence joins TRBV9 and TRBJ2-5; the D call may be TRBD1 or TRBD2 (7 bases each). Germline CDR1 SGDLS, CDR2 YYNGEE. The CDR3 has 16 amino acids. V gave up 4 bases and J gave up 1 base, with 17 bases separating them. The CDR3 spells CASSLTGRGSQETQYF. CDR3 sequence (DNA): TGTGCCAGCAGCTTGACAGGGAGGGGAAGCCAAGAGACCCAGTACTTC.

This clonotype occurred a few times. V and J are TRBV7-6 and TRBJ2-7; D gene ambiguous. This CDR3 has 13 amino acids. Trimming cost V 1 base and J 5 bases, with 9 bases left between them. Germline V lookup: CDR1 SGHVS, CDR2 FNYEAQ. CDR3 nucleotides: TGTGCCAGCAGCTTAGAGGAAGGGAACGAGCAGTACTTC. Its protein product is CASSLEEGNEQYF.